What follows are 21 T cell receptor beta chains derived from one specimen sequenced in a study of T cell responses to AZD1222 COVID-19 vaccine. The assay was immunoSEQ multiplex PCR, and TCRdb's table has in-frame clones only and misses some. This table has 150,000 or so clones, about nine tenths appearing once. Here the sequenced sample was peripheral blood, taken on day 0 of AZD1222 vaccination. The origin of the receptors is an adult in good health.

The rearrangement joins TRBV28 to TRBJ1-5; the D gene is possibly TRBD1 (5 bases). The CDR3 is 12 amino acids. Per the germline V gene, CDR1 is MDHEN and CDR2 is SYDVKM. V was cut by 6 bases and J by 5 bases, with 8 bases left in between. CDR3 nucleotide sequence: TGTGCCAGCAGGGAGGGGTATCAGCCCCAGCATTTT. This sequence encodes CASREGYQPQHF. Filled out from reference TRBV28 and TRBJ1-5, the complete variable domain reads DVKVTQSSRYLVKRTGEKVFLECVQDMDHENMFWYRQDPGLGLRLIYFSYDVKMKEKGDIPEGYSVSREKKERFSLILESASTNQTSMYLCASREGYQPQHFGDGTRLSIL.

The chain uses TRBV19 and TRBJ2-1; 7 bases are shared with TRBD2. Trimming removed 5 bases from V and 7 bases from J; junction bases left unmatched: 14. The germline V gene has CDR1 LNHDA and CDR2 SQIVND (reference sequence). This CDR3 region has 16 residues. This CDR3 reads CASSPGLVKVSNEQFF. As DNA, the CDR3 is TGTGCCAGTAGTCCCGGACTAGTTAAGGTTTCGAATGAGCAGTTCTTC.

This chain joins TRBV6-2 or TRBV6-3 and TRBJ2-1; D is undetermined. Trimming removed 6 bases at V and 5 bases at J, with 23 bases between. The CDR3 contains 17 residues. Germline values: CDR1 MNHEY, CDR2 SVGEGT. CDR3 nucleotides: TGTGCCAGCAGCCAACCCGCGAAGTTGTATAAGAACAATGAGCAGTTCTTC. Translated: CASSQPAKLYKNNEQFF.

The V and J genes are TRBV7-6 and TRBJ2-5; D remains ambiguous. CDR1 is SGHVS and CDR2 is FNYEAQ in the germline V gene. The CDR3 runs to 12 residues. V lost 0 bases and J lost 7, with 6 bases in between. CDR3 residues: CASSLALGTQYF. The CDR3 DNA follows: TGTGCCAGCAGCTTAGCTCTCGGGACCCAGTACTTC.

This clone was seen a handful of times. This chain joins TRBV5-4 and TRBJ1-4, with D unclear. Germline V gene sequence: CDR1 SGHNT, CDR2 YYREEE (reference sequence). V was trimmed by 4 bases and J by 7 bases, leaving 11 bases between them. CDR3 length: 13 amino acids. The CDR3 DNA reads as TGTGCCAGCAGCGAGGCGGGAAGTGAAAAACTGTTTTTT. As protein: CASSEAGSEKLFF.

V and J are TRBV7-2 and TRBJ1-1; D may be TRBD1 (6 bases). CDR1 and CDR2 from the germline V gene are SGHTA and FQGNSA. This CDR3 is built from 15 residues. The ends were cut back, 5 bases at V and 5 bases at J, with 18 bases in the middle. The CDR3: CASSPTIGGGTEAFF. The CDR3 coding sequence is TGTGCCAGCAGCCCAACCATTGGAGGGGGGACTGAAGCTTTCTTT.

Concerning this clone: One junction end disagrees with the germline gene, perhaps due to a read error. This sequence joins TRBV30 and TRBJ2-5; 10 nucleotides align to TRBD2. CDR1 and CDR2 from the germline V gene are GTSNPN and SVGIG (reference sequence). The CDR3 totals 15 residues. CDR3 protein: CAWSVGAGGHPIFNF. Written as DNA, the CDR3 is TGTGCCTGGAGTGTAGGAGCGGGAGGGCATCCGATATTTAACTTC.

This clone came up once. The V gene is TRBV7-3, the J gene TRBJ1-2, with 11 bases lining up with TRBD1. The germline V gene encodes CDR1 SGHTA and CDR2 FQGTGA. The CDR3 extends over 16 amino acids. V dropped 0 bases and J dropped 3; count of bases not matched to a gene: 3. CDR3 amino acids: CASSLTPGQGDYGYTF. The CDR3 DNA sequence: TGTGCCAGCAGCTTAACTCCGGGACAGGGGGACTATGGCTACACCTTC.

The CDR3 nucleotides read TGTGCCAGCAGTGAGACAGGTCGGAGGTCTAGCACAGATACGCAGTATTTT. It codes for CASSETGRRSSTDTQYF. The chain uses TRBV28 and TRBJ2-3; the D gene is possibly TRBD1 (6 bases). The V gene lost 5 bases and the J gene lost 0 bases, with 18 bases spanning the gap. Germline CDR1 is MDHEN and CDR2 is SYDVKM. The CDR3 covers 17 residues.

The chain has TRBV9 and TRBJ1-6; D remains unclear. The length of the CDR3 is 16 residues. CDR1 and CDR2 from the germline V gene are SGDLS and YYNGEE. V was pared by 0 bases and J by 4 bases, with 11 bases between. Here the CDR3 reads CASSVASQPYNSPLHF. CDR3 coding DNA: TGTGCCAGCAGCGTAGCCTCTCAGCCTTATAATTCACCCCTCCACTTT.

The chain employs TRBV5-1 and TRBJ2-6; 8 positions match TRBD1. The germline gives CDR1 SGHRS, CDR2 YFSETQ. The CDR3 covers 16 residues. The ends lost 2 bases at V and 4 bases at J; junction bases unmatched: 5. The CDR3: CASSFQGARGANVLTF. CDR3 in DNA: TGCGCCAGCAGCTTCCAGGGGGCGAGGGGGGCCAACGTCCTGACTTTC.

This clone was seen a few times. The rearrangement links TRBV2 to TRBJ1-2; D call uncertain. This CDR3 is built from 14 residues. With 3 bases removed from V and 4 bases from J, the gap between germline ends came to 12 bases. Per the germline V gene, CDR1 is SNHLY and CDR2 is FYNNEI. The CDR3 here is CASSEDPRVYGYTF. The CDR3 DNA reads as TGTGCCAGCAGTGAGGACCCAAGAGTCTATGGCTACACCTTC.

The genes are TRBV24-1 and TRBJ2-3; tentatively, D is TRBD1 or TRBD2 (5 bases each). Between the trimmed V and J ends, which lost 0 bases and 3 bases, there was a span of 12 bases. Looked up from germline, CDR1 is KGHDR and CDR2 is SFDVKD. The CDR3 spans 16 residues. The CDR3 DNA is TGTGCCACCAGTGATTTGGGTAGGGGAGCTACAGATACGCAGTATTTT. It specifies CATSDLGRGATDTQYF.

CDR3 protein: CASSSRGAYEQYF. The CDR3 DNA reads as TGCGCCAGCAGCTCTCGAGGGGCCTACGAGCAGTACTTC. V is TRBV5-1 and J is TRBJ2-7, with D perhaps given as TRBD1 or TRBD2 (5 bases each). V lost 3 bases and J 2 bases, leaving 9 bases between the germline ends. Germline-derived CDR1 and CDR2 are SGHRS and YFSETQ. The CDR3 is 13 residues long.

The V and J genes are TRBV7-2 and TRBJ2-2; 11 bases line up with TRBD2. The germline V gene has CDR1 SGHTA and CDR2 FQGNSA. V was pared by 6 bases and J by 6 bases, with 0 bases of the junction left unmatched. The length of the CDR3 is 13 residues. DNA for the CDR3: TGTGCCAGCAGACTAGCGGGAGCCGGGGAGCTGTTTTTT. The encoded protein is CASRLAGAGELFF.

The V and J genes are TRBV25-1 and TRBJ2-1; no firm D call. Trimming removed 1 base at V and 5 bases at J, with 12 bases between. Germline V gives CDR1 MGHDK, CDR2 SYGVNS. This CDR3 is 15 amino acids long. The CDR3 DNA reads TGTGCCAGCAGTGAATCTTTGCAGATAGACAATGAGCAGTTCTTC. This encodes CASSESLQIDNEQFF. The entire variable domain, with the rest obtained from reference TRBV25-1 and TRBJ2-1, is as follows: EADIYQTPRYLVIGTGKKITLECSQTMGHDKMYWYQQDPGMELHLIHYSYGVNSTEKGDLSSESTVSRIRTEHFPLTLESARPSHTSQYLCASSESLQIDNEQFFGPGTRLTVL.

The J gene is TRBJ1-1, the V gene TRBV7-3; no reliable D call. CDR1 and CDR2 from the germline V gene are SGHTA and FQGTGA. The V and J ends lost 2 bases and 4 bases respectively, with 8 bases between them. This CDR3 has 13 residues. For the CDR3, the DNA is TGTGCCAGCAGCTTAGGCGGGATCACTGAAGCTTTCTTT. Encoded protein: CASSLGGITEAFF.

This rearrangement joins TRBV2 to TRBJ1-2, with D uncertain. V shed 4 bases and J shed 4 bases, with 16 bases lying between them. The germline V gene encodes CDR1 SNHLY and CDR2 FYNNEI. CDR3 size: 15 residues. The CDR3 DNA sequence: TGTGCCAGCAGTGCAGAGACCGCAAAAGGCTATGGCTACACCTTC. Translating it yields CASSAETAKGYGYTF. The full variable domain, with the rest looked up from reference TRBV2 and TRBJ1-2, is EPEVTQTPSHQVTQMGQEVILRCVPISNHLYFYWYRQILGQKVEFLVSFYNNEISEKSEIFDDQFSVERPDGSNFTLKIRSTKLEDSAMYFCASSAETAKGYGYTFGSGTRLTVV.

The V call is TRBV7-6, the J call TRBJ1-6; 10 bases map to TRBD1. CDR1 SGHVS and CDR2 FNYEAQ come from the germline V gene. There are 21 residues in the CDR3. V shed 2 bases, J shed 3 bases, and the junction held 16 bases outside the gene matches. CDR3 amino acids: CASSLYVGTGVVACYNSPLHF. CDR3 coding DNA: TGTGCCAGCAGCTTATATGTAGGGACAGGGGTAGTAGCTTGCTATAATTCACCCCTCCACTTT. Supplemented by reference TRBV7-6 and TRBJ1-6, the full variable domain reads GAGVSQSPRYKVTKRGQDVALRCDPISGHVSLYWYRQALGQGPEFLTYFNYEAQQDKSGLPNDRFSAERPEGSISTLTIQRTEQRDSAMYRCASSLYVGTGVVACYNSPLHFGNGTRLTVT.

This chain links TRBV7-2 with TRBJ1-2; D ambiguous. This CDR3 is built from 15 residues. V shed 5 bases and J shed 4 bases, with 17 bases lying between them. From germline, CDR1 is SGHTA and CDR2 FQGNSA. The CDR3 is CASSPTRAQAYGYTF. CDR3 nucleotides: TGTGCCAGCAGCCCCACCCGGGCCCAGGCCTATGGCTACACCTTC.

The rearrangement uses TRBV7-9 and TRBJ1-1; 8 nucleotides align to TRBD1. Germline V lookup: CDR1 SEHNR, CDR2 FQNEAQ (reference sequence). V dropped 5 bases and J dropped 4; count of bases not matched to a gene: 9. This CDR3 is built from 15 residues. This chain's CDR3 is CASSLTGQGSTEAFF. CDR3 sequence (DNA): TGTGCCAGCAGCCTTACTGGACAGGGAAGCACTGAAGCTTTCTTT.